Listed below are T cell receptor beta chains from one sample, sequenced in a study of shared clonotypes between healthy human individuals. Libraries were prepared by immunoSEQ multiplex PCR; TCRdb keeps only in-frame clonotypes and omits some of them. The sample lists 1,500,000 or so clones, approximately 98.5% seen once, with around 0.33% in the top ten. Sequenced: naive CD4+ T cells sorted from blood. The receptor set was obtained from a man aged 25-45 years in good health. Each CDR3 is given with its conserved first and last residue. Fields, in order: J gene, V gene, clone size, D gene, CDR3 protein, CDR3 DNA. D genes are given only for firm matches. Rows may omit the clone size; those that give it use once, few, many or a size class.

TRBJ2-1,TRBV6-5,-,TRBD2,CASKDSGRADEQFF,TGTGCCAGCAAAGATAGCGGGAGGGCGGATGAGCAGTTCTTC
TRBJ2-5,TRBV18,-,TRBD1,CASSLTRQGRETQYF,TGTGCCAGCTCACTGACACGACAGGGAAGGGAGACCCAGTACTTC
TRBJ2-2,TRBV5-4,-,TRBD2,CASSRGGNTGELFF,TGTGCCAGCAGCCGGGGGGGGAACACCGGGGAGCTGTTTTTT
TRBJ2-7,TRBV29-1,-,-,CSVEGGEYEQYF,TGCAGCGTTGAAGGGGGGGAGTACGAGCAGTACTTC
TRBJ2-2,TRBV29-1,-,-,CSALVGGGTGELFF,TGCAGCGCCCTCGTGGGGGGTGGCACCGGGGAGCTGTTTTTT
TRBJ2-2,TRBV30,-,TRBD2,CAWSVRWTSGRAGTGELFF,TGTGCCTGGAGTGTACGGTGGACTAGCGGGAGGGCGGGCACCGGGGAGCTGTTTTTT
TRBJ2-3,TRBV25-1,-,TRBD1,CATGQGGTDTQYF,TGTGCAACGGGACAGGGGGGCACAGATACGCAGTATTTT
TRBJ2-2,TRBV7-9,-,TRBD2,CASSGTKGTGELFF,TGTGCCAGCTCCGGGACTAAGGGCACCGGGGAGCTGTTTTTT
TRBJ2-1,TRBV18,-,-,CASSPGDSIYNEQFF,TGTGCCAGCTCACCAGGCGACTCTATCTACAATGAGCAGTTCTTC
TRBJ1-2,TRBV7-2,-,-,CASSLTVEGWGYTF,TGTGCCAGCAGCTTAACGGTAGAGGGGTGGGGCTACACCTTC
TRBJ2-5,TRBV30,-,TRBD2,CAWSGLAGTGETQYF,TGTGCCTGGAGTGGATTAGCGGGAACCGGAGAGACCCAGTACTTC
TRBJ2-1,TRBV4-1,-,-,CASSPEGGLYNEQFF,TGCGCCAGCAGCCCCGAGGGGGGGCTCTACAATGAGCAGTTCTTC
TRBJ2-1,TRBV4-1,-,-,CASSQTNTGLGYNEQFF,TGCGCCAGCAGCCAGACTAACACCGGGCTAGGTTACAATGAGCAGTTCTTC
TRBJ1-4,TRBV25-1,-,-,CASRQGSREKLFF,TGTGCCAGCAGACAGGGTTCTCGTGAAAAACTGTTTTTT
TRBJ2-3,TRBV14,once,-,CASSQNLLDTQYF,TGTGCCAGCAGCCAAAATTTACTCGATACGCAGTATTTT
TRBJ2-7,TRBV6-1,-,-,CASSERGYF,TGTGCCAGCAGTGAACGGGGGTACTTC
TRBJ2-5,TRBV19,-,-,CASTLIPPQTQYF,TGTGCCAGTACCCTAATCCCGCCGCAGACCCAGTACTTC
TRBJ2-7,TRBV5-6,-,-,CASSFPGTASYEQYF,TGTGCCAGCAGCTTCCCCGGGACGGCTTCCTACGAGCAGTACTTC
TRBJ2-3,TRBV2,-,TRBD2,CASRALAGGRDTQYF,TGTGCCAGCAGGGCACTAGCGGGCGGGAGGGATACGCAGTATTTT
TRBJ1-1,TRBV18,-,-,CASSPQGKLNTEAFF,TGTGCCAGCTCACCGCAGGGTAAATTGAACACTGAAGCTTTCTTT
TRBJ2-7,TRBV9,-,-,CASSGTGGLTYEQYF,TGTGCCAGCAGCGGGACGGGCGGGTTGACCTACGAGCAGTACTTC
TRBJ2-3,TRBV5-4,once,-,CASSLGGGHPTDTQYF,TGTGCCAGCAGCTTGGGGGGAGGCCACCCCACAGATACGCAGTATTTT
TRBJ2-3,TRBV27,-,-,CASSLSVQIRDTQYF,TGTGCCAGCAGTTTATCGGTTCAGATTCGGGATACGCAGTATTTT
TRBJ2-7,TRBV23-1,-,TRBD1,CASSRLDRGRAYEQYF,TGCGCCAGCAGTCGCCTCGACAGGGGTAGGGCCTACGAGCAGTACTTC
TRBJ1-2,TRBV27,-,-,CASRGRASYGYTF,TGTGCCAGCAGAGGCAGGGCCTCCTATGGCTACACCTTC
TRBJ2-6,TRBV10-3,-,-,CAISALPGRGRGGANVLTF,TGTGCCATCAGTGCCCTTCCGGGGAGGGGGCGCGGCGGGGCCAACGTCCTGACTTTC
TRBJ2-5,TRBV7-6,-,TRBD2,CASSLTPPTSGSGKTQYF,TGTGCCAGCAGCCTCACTCCGCCGACTAGCGGGAGTGGAAAGACCCAGTACTTC
TRBJ2-4,TRBV13,-,-,CASSLGTGFKMNIQYF,TGTGCCAGCAGCTTAGGAACAGGGTTTAAGATGAACATTCAGTACTTC
TRBJ2-7,TRBV5-1,-,-,CASSLETGPGSYEQYF,TGCGCCAGCAGCTTGGAAACAGGGCCCGGGTCCTACGAGCAGTACTTC
TRBJ2-7,TRBV5-4,-,TRBD2,CASSLQGGRALQYF,TGTGCCAGCAGCCTTCAGGGCGGGAGGGCCTTGCAGTACTTC
TRBJ2-5,TRBV28,-,-,CASSLLRGTQYF,TGTGCCAGCAGTTTATTACGGGGCACCCAGTACTTC